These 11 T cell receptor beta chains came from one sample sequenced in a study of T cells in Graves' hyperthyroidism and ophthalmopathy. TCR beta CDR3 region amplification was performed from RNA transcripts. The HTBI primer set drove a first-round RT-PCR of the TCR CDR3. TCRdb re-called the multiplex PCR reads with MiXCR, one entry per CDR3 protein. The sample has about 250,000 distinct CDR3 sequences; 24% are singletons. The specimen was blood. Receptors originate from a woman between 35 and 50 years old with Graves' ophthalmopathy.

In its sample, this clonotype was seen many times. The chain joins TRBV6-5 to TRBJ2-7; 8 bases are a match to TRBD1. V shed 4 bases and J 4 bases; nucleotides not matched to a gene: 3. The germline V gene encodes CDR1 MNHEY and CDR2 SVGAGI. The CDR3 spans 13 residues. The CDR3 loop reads CASSWTGKYEQYF. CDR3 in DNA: TGTGCCAGCAGTTGGACAGGGAAATACGAGCAGTACTTC.

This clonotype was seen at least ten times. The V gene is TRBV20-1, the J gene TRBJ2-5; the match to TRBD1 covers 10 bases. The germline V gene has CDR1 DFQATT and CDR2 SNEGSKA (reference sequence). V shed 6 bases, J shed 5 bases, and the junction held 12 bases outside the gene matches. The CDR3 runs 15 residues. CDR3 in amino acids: CSAPPGQGNRETQYF. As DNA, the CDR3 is TGCAGTGCGCCACCGGGACAGGGGAATAGGGAGACCCAGTACTTC.

This CDR3 is CASSTPGAMGGREQYF. CDR3 DNA sequence: TGTGCCAGCAGCACCCCGGGAGCGATGGGAGGGCGCGAGCAGTACTTC. V and J are TRBV12-3 or TRBV12-4 and TRBJ2-7; 7 nucleotides match TRBD2. Unmatched junction bases numbered 17, after V lost 6 bases and J lost 6 bases. CDR3 length equals 16 residues.

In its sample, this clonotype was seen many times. CDR3 nucleotides: TGTGCCAGCAGCTTAGCCCGGGACAGGGGTCATCAGCCCCAGCATTTT. This encodes CASSLARDRGHQPQHF. V usage is TRBV7-8 and J usage is TRBJ1-5, with 10 bases that match TRBD1. The germline gives CDR1 SGHVS, CDR2 FQNEAQ. The CDR3 length is 16 residues. Trimming took 0 bases from V and 5 from J; bases not matched to a gene: 4.

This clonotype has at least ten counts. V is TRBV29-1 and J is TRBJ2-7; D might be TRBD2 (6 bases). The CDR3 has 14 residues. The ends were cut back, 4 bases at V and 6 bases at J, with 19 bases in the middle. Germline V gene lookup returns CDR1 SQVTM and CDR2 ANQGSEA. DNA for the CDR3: TGCAGCGTTGGAATCGGGGGAGTAAAAGGCGAGCAGTACTTC. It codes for CSVGIGGVKGEQYF.

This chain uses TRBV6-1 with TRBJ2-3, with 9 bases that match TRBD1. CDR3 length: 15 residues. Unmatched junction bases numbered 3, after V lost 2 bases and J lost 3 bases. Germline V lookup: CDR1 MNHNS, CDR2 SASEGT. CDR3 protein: CASSEYRGLTDTQYF. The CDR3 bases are TGTGCCAGCAGTGAATACAGGGGGCTGACAGATACGCAGTATTTT.

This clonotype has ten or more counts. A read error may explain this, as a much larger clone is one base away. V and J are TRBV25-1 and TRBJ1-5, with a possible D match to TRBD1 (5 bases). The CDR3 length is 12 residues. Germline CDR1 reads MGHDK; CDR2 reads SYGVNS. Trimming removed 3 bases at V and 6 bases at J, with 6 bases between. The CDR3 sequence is CASSEGGQPQHF. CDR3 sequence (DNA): TGTGCCAGCAGTGAGGGGGGTCAGCCCCAGCATTTT.

The CDR3: CSATPYSVEQGFDTDEQYF. The DNA for the CDR3 is TGCAGTGCCACCCCATATTCGGTCGAACAGGGCTTCGATACCGACGAGCAGTACTTC. V and J are TRBV20-1 and TRBJ2-7, with D possibly being TRBD1 (6 bases). CDR3 length equals 19 residues. Trimming removed 6 bases at V and 5 bases at J, with 35 bases between. Looked up from germline, CDR1 is DFQATT and CDR2 is SNEGSKA (reference sequence).

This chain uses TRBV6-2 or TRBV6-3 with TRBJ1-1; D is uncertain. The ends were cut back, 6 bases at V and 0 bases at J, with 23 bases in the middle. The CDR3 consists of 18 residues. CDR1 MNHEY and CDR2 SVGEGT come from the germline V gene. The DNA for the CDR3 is TGTGCCAGCAGCCCCGCCACAGAGAGAGTTTGGATGAACACTGAAGCTTTCTTT. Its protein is CASSPATERVWMNTEAFF.

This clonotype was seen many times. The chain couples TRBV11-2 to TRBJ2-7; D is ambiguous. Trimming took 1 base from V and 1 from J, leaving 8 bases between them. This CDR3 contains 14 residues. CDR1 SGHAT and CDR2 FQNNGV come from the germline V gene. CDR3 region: CASSLVGISYEQYF. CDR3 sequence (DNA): TGTGCCAGCAGCTTAGTTGGTATATCCTACGAGCAGTACTTC.

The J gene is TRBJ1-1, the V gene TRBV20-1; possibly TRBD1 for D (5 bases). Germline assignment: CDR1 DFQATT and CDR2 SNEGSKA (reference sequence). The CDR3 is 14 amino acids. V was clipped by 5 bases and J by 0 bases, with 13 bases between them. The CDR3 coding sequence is TGCAGTGCTCTAATGGGGGGGATGAACACTGAAGCTTTCTTT. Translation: CSALMGGMNTEAFF.